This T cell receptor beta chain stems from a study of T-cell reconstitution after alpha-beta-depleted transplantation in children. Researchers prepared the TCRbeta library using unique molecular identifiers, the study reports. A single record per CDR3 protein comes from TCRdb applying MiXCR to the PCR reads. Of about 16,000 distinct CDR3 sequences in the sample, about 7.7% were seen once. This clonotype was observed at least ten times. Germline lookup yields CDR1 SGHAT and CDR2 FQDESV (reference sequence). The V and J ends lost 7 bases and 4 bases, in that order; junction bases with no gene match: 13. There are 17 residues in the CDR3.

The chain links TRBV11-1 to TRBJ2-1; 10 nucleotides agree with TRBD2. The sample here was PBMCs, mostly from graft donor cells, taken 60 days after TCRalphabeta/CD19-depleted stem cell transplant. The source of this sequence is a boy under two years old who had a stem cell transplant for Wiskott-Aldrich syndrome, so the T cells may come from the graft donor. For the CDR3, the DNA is TGTGCCAGCATCGGGTCCCTTGGACTAGCGGAATACAATGAGCAGTTCTTC. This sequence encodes CASIGSLGLAEYNEQFF.